This T cell receptor beta chain was identified during a study of CD8+ T cells in alopecia areata. The wider study: Severity was scored as percentage of affected scalp area in treated patients.

Treatment of the sample: oral pan-JAK inhibitor, 5-10 mg twice daily. RNA, once extracted, was reverse transcribed into cDNA for use as the sequencing template. Here immunoSEQ multiplex PCR was the method, and the copy in TCRdb shows in-frame clones only, minus some. The sample lists hundreds of thousands of clones; 58% were seen once. This CDR3 is 15 amino acids long. Germline V gives CDR1 KGHSH, CDR2 LQKENI. V gave up 0 bases and J gave up 6 bases, with 14 bases separating them. Regarding this clone: Antigen: not known.

The study, taken as a whole, reports: Besides other cells, scalp samples also yield sequences of resident alphabeta T cells from normal skin.

The rearrangement links TRBV18 to TRBJ2-5, with D perhaps being TRBD1 or TRBD2 (6 bases each). This material consisted of CD4+ T cells sorted from blood, taken at week 24, from a patient treated with tofacitinib. The TCR originated in a human donor with alopecia areata. The DNA for the CDR3 is TGTGCCAGCTCACCACCGGTGGGGGGCCAGAAGACCCAGTACTTC. Amino acid sequence: CASSPPVGGQKTQYF.